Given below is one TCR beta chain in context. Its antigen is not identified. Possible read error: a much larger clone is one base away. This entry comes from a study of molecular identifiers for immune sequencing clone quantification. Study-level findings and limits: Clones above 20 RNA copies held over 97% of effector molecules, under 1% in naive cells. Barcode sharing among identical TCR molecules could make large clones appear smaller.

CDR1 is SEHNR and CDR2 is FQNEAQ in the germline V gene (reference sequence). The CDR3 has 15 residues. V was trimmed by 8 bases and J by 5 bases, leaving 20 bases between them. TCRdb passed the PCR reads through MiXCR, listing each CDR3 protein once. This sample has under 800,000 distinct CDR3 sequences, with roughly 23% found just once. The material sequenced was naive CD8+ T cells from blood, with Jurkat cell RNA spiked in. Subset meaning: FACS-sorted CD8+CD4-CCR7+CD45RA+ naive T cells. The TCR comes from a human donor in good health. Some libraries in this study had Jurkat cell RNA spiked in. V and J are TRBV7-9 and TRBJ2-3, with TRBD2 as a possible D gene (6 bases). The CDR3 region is CASGGKGTPQDTQYF. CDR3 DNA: TGTGCCAGCGGCGGCAAAGGGACTCCCCAAGATACGCAGTATTTT.